The clone carrying this T cell receptor (beta chain) appeared a few times. Semi-nested PCR with Nested Universal Primer A followed constant-region reverse priming of full-length variable regions. TCRdb reprocessed the 5' RACE reads with MiXCR, giving one entry per CDR3 protein. This sample has about 12,000 distinct CDR3 sequences, with 45% to 60% found just once. Trimming stripped 1 base from V and 5 bases from J, with 14 bases between. Germline assignment: CDR1 SEHNR and CDR2 FQNEAQ (reference sequence). There are 15 residues in the CDR3. Tregs were sorted as CD4+CD25+CD127-/low cells. The sequencing sample was made of tumor-infiltrating Tregs sorted from the breast tumor. The receptor's source is a female donor with breast cancer. The rearrangement uses TRBV7-9 and TRBJ2-5; D tentatively reads TRBD1 or TRBD2 (5 bases each). The CDR3 sequence: CASSLDAGSGETQYF. CDR3 nucleotides: TGTGCCAGCAGCTTAGACGCAGGGAGTGGGGAGACCCAGTACTTC.